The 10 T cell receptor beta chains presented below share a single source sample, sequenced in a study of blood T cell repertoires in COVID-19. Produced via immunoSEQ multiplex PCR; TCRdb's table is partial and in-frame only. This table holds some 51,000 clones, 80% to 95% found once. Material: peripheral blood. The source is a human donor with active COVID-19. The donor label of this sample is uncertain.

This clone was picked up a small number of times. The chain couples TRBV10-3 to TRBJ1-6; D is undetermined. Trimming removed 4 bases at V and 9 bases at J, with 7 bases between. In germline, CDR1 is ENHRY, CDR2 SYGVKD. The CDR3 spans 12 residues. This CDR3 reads CAISASGSPLHF. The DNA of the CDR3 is TGTGCCATCAGTGCCAGCGGTTCACCCCTCCACTTT.

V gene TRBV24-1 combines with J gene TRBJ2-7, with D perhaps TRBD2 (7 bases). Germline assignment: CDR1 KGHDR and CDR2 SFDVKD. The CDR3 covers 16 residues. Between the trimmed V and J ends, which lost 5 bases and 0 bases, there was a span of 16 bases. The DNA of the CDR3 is TGTGCCACCAGTGGAGGGGGGGGCGACTGCTCCTACGAGCAGTACTTC. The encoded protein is CATSGGGGDCSYEQYF.

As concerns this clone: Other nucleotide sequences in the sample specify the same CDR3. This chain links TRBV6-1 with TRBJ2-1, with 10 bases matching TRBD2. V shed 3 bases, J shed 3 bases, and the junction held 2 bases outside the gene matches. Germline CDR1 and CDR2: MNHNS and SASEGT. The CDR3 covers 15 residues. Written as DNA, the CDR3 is TGTGCCAGCAGTGAGGGGACTAGCGTCTACAATGAGCAGTTCTTC. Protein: CASSEGTSVYNEQFF.

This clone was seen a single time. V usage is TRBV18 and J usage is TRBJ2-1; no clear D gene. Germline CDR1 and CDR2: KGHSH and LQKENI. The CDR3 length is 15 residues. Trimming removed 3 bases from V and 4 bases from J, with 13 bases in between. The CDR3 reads CASSPALEFYNEQFF. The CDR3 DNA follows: TGTGCCAGCTCACCGGCCCTAGAGTTTTACAATGAGCAGTTCTTC.

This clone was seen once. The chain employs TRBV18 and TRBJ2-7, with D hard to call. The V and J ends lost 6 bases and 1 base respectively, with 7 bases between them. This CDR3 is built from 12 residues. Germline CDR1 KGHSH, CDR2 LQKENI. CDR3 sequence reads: CASSHGSYEQYF. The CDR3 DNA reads TGTGCCAGCTCTCACGGGTCCTACGAGCAGTACTTC.

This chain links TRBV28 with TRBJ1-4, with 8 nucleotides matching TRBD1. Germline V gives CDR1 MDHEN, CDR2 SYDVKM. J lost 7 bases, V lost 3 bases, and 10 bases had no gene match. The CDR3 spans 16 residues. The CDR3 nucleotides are TGTGCCAGCAGTTTGGACAGGGCCCTCCTTGGTGAAAAACTGTTTTTT. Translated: CASSLDRALLGEKLFF.

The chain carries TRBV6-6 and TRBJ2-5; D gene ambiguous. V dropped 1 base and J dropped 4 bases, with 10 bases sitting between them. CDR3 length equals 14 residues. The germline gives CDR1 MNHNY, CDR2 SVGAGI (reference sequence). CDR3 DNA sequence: TGTGCCAGCAGTTACTTAGCCTATTCAGAGACCCAGTACTTC. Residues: CASSYLAYSETQYF.

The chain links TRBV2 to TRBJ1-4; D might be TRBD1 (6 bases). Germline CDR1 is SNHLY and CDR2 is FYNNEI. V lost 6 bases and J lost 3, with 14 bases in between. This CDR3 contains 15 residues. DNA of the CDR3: TGTGCCAGCAGGGACACCGGGACACCTAATGAAAAACTGTTTTTT. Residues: CASRDTGTPNEKLFF.

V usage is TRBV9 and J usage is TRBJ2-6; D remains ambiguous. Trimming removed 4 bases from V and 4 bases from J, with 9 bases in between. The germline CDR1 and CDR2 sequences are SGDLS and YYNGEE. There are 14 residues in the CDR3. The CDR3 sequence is CASSLPLGANVLTF. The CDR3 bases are TGTGCCAGCAGCCTTCCCCTGGGGGCCAACGTCCTGACTTTC.

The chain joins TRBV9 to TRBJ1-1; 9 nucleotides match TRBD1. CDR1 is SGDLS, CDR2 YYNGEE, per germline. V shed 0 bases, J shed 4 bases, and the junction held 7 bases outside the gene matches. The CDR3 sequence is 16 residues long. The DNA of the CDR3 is TGTGCCAGCAGCGTAGCTGGGACAGGGCCGAGCACTGAAGCTTTCTTT. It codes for CASSVAGTGPSTEAFF.